This TCR beta chain is drawn from a study of T-cell reconstitution after alpha-beta-depleted transplantation in children. The sample holds a few counts of this clonotype. TCRbeta library construction was performed incorporating unique molecular identifiers. TCRdb recomputed calls from the PCR reads with MiXCR, one row per CDR3 protein. Among approximately 390,000 distinct CDR3 sequences, approximately 11% were seen once, and the ten largest hold 4.5% to 7%. This clonotype was sampled from a human donor who donated a stem cell graft to a child with acute myeloid leukemia. The sequences come from PBMCs from the stem cell graft donor, collected from the stem cell graft.

The CDR3 DNA sequence: TGTGCCAGCACCCGGGACAGGGGAGAGACCCAGTACTTC. It translates to CASTRDRGETQYF. The rearrangement links TRBV2 to TRBJ2-5; 10 positions match TRBD1. Germline V gives CDR1 SNHLY, CDR2 FYNNEI. The junction had 3 bases not matched to a gene; V was cut back by 7 bases and J by 4 bases. The CDR3 extends over 13 amino acids. The full variable domain, completed using reference TRBV2 and TRBJ2-5, is EPEVTQTPSHQVTQMGQEVILRCVPISNHLYFYWYRQILGQKVEFLVSFYNNEISEKSEIFDDQFSVERPDGSNFTLKIRSTKLEDSAMYFCASTRDRGETQYFGPGTRLLVL.